This T cell receptor (beta chain) was sequenced in a study of blood T cell repertoires in COVID-19. The repertoire was sequenced with immunoSEQ multiplex PCR; TCRdb's copy has only in-frame clones and lacks some. The table records 60,000 to 85,000 clones, around nine tenths of them present only once. This CDR3 region has 15 residues. V shed 6 bases and J shed 0 bases, with 15 bases lying between them. Germline CDR1 SQVTM, CDR2 ANQGSEA. This TCR came from a woman older than 75 with active or convalescent COVID-19. The sequenced sample was peripheral blood. The chain joins TRBV29-1 to TRBJ1-3; no clear D. CDR3 in amino acids: CSVSIGSTSGNTIYF. For the CDR3, the DNA is TGCAGCGTCTCCATCGGGTCCACCTCTGGAAACACCATATATTTT.